The 27 T cell receptor beta chains given below trace back to one sample, sequenced in a study of blood T cell repertoires in COVID-19. Repertoires were generated with immunoSEQ multiplex PCR, while TCRdb's copy carries only in-frame clones and drops some. The data contain 200,000 to 300,000 clones, about 86% of them singletons. Sequenced material: PBMCs or T cells enriched from blood (not recorded which). The receptors shown here come from a woman aged 40 to 50 with acute COVID-19.

This sequence joins TRBV25-1 and TRBJ1-4; 9 nucleotides line up with TRBD1. In germline, CDR1 is MGHDK, CDR2 SYGVNS. The ends lost 2 bases at V and 2 bases at J; junction bases unmatched: 3. CDR3 length: 16 amino acids. CDR3 sequence: CASSEIQGATNEKLFF. The DNA of the CDR3 is TGTGCCAGCAGTGAAATACAGGGGGCTACTAATGAAAAACTGTTTTTT. The full variable domain, completed using reference TRBV25-1 and TRBJ1-4, is EADIYQTPRYLVIGTGKKITLECSQTMGHDKMYWYQQDPGMELHLIHYSYGVNSTEKGDLSSESTVSRIRTEHFPLTLESARPSHTSQYLCASSEIQGATNEKLFFGSGTQLSVL.

V is TRBV5-1 and J is TRBJ1-3; 7 bases are shared with TRBD1. J was trimmed by 3 bases and V by 3 bases; bases with no gene match: 3. The CDR3 totals 14 residues. CDR1 and CDR2 (germline): SGHRS, YFSETQ. CDR3 in amino acids: CASSWDSYGNTIYF. The CDR3 DNA reads TGCGCCAGCAGCTGGGACAGCTATGGAAACACCATATATTTT.

The chain is built from TRBV6-5 and TRBJ1-2, with 8 positions matching TRBD1. This CDR3 has 14 amino acids. With V trimmed by 7 bases and J by 4 bases, 8 bases remained unmatched. Germline CDR1 MNHEY, CDR2 SVGAGI. The CDR3 protein is CASTRTGTGYGYTF. The CDR3 region has the DNA TGTGCCAGCACTCGAACCGGGACAGGCTATGGCTACACCTTC.

This chain uses TRBV5-1 with TRBJ2-7; TRBD2 matches 13 bases. Germline lookup yields CDR1 SGHRS and CDR2 YFSETQ. V trimming: 7 bases; J trimming: 7 bases; junction bases outside the gene matches: 8. The CDR3 runs 14 residues. CDR3 nucleotides: TGCGCCAGCTCCGGACTAGCGGGAGTCGGGGAGCAGTACTTC. It codes for CASSGLAGVGEQYF.

The count of this clone is one. V and J are TRBV27 and TRBJ2-3, with D maybe TRBD1 (5 bases). The CDR3 loop spans 16 amino acids. The V gene's germline CDR1 is MNHEY and CDR2 SMNVEV (reference sequence). The V gene lost 0 bases and the J gene lost 0 bases, with 10 bases spanning the gap. The CDR3 spells CASSLSGDRSTDTQYF. The CDR3 DNA reads TGTGCCAGCAGTTTATCGGGCGACAGAAGCACAGATACGCAGTATTTT.

J is TRBJ1-1 and V is TRBV6-6; TRBD1 agrees at 7 bases. The CDR3 extends over 14 amino acids. After removal of 4 bases from V and 4 bases from J, the junction contained 6 bases not matched to a gene. The V gene's germline CDR1 is MNHNY and CDR2 SVGAGI (reference sequence). CDR3 amino acids: CASSSRQGGTEAFF. The CDR3 DNA reads TGTGCCAGCAGTTCTCGACAGGGCGGCACTGAAGCTTTCTTT.

The V and J genes are TRBV28 and TRBJ2-7, with D perhaps matching TRBD2 (6 bases). The V gene's germline CDR1 is MDHEN and CDR2 SYDVKM. Trimming removed 6 bases at V and 2 bases at J, with 17 bases between. This CDR3 has 15 amino acids. The CDR3 region has the DNA TGTGCCAGCAGCCCCCTGACTAGGAGGGCCTACGAGCAGTACTTC. Its protein is CASSPLTRRAYEQYF.

The chain carries TRBV13 and TRBJ2-1, with TRBD2 as a possible D gene (5 bases). The germline gives CDR1 PRHDT, CDR2 FYEKMQ (reference sequence). The V end was cut by 5 bases, the J end by 3 bases, with 8 bases between. This CDR3 region has 13 residues. The CDR3 spells CASSLRGYNEQFF. The CDR3 DNA is TGTGCCAGCAGCCTCCGGGGCTACAATGAGCAGTTCTTC. The entire variable domain, with the rest obtained from reference TRBV13 and TRBJ2-1, is as follows: AAGVIQSPRHLIKEKRETATLKCYPIPRHDTVYWYQQGPGQDPQFLISFYEKMQSDKGSIPDRFSAQQFSDYHSELNMSSLELGDSALYFCASSLRGYNEQFFGPGTRLTVL.

The chain employs TRBV6-5 and TRBJ1-6, with 7 nucleotides matching TRBD1. CDR3 length equals 16 residues. Germline CDR1 MNHEY, CDR2 SVGAGI. J gave up 2 bases and V 2 bases, and 3 bases lay outside the gene matches. CDR3 DNA sequence: TGTGCCAGCAGTTACCAGGGACAGCCCTATAATTCACCCCTCCACTTT. Translation: CASSYQGQPYNSPLHF.

The CDR3 spells CASSADSGFYEQYF. For the CDR3, the DNA is TGTGCCAGCAGTGCCGATAGCGGGTTCTACGAGCAGTACTTC. The chain employs TRBV25-1 and TRBJ2-7; 7 bases align to TRBD2. This CDR3 has 14 residues. Trimming at V came to 4 bases and at J to 3 bases, leaving 6 bases not matched to a gene. The germline V gene has CDR1 MGHDK and CDR2 SYGVNS.

The rearrangement joins TRBV10-2 to TRBJ1-2; possibly TRBD1 for D (5 bases). The CDR3 consists of 15 residues. V lost 0 bases and J lost 2, with 10 bases in between. In germline, CDR1 is WSHSY, CDR2 SAAADI. The CDR3 spells CASSESSQGNYGYTF. The CDR3, as DNA: TGCGCCAGCAGTGAGTCGTCGCAGGGCAACTATGGCTACACCTTC.

The V call is TRBV27, the J call TRBJ2-1, with 7 positions matching TRBD2. This CDR3 region has 14 residues. J was trimmed by 4 bases and V by 3 bases; bases with no gene match: 3. The germline CDR1 and CDR2 sequences are MNHEY and SMNVEV (reference sequence). In nucleotides, the CDR3 is TGTGCCAGCAGTTTTAAAGCGGGGTACAATGAGCAGTTCTTC. Translated, it gives CASSFKAGYNEQFF.

The V call is TRBV6-5, the J call TRBJ2-7; 9 bases are a match to TRBD1. Looked up from germline, CDR1 is MNHEY and CDR2 is SVGAGI. The V gene end was trimmed by 0 bases and the J gene end by 6 bases; junction bases not matched to a gene: 6. The CDR3 spans 15 residues. The CDR3 DNA is TGTGCCAGCAGTTACTCCCATCGACAGGGGGTCGAGCAGTACTTC. Encoded protein: CASSYSHRQGVEQYF.

This chain links TRBV9 with TRBJ2-3, with TRBD2 matching over 8 bases. This CDR3 region has 15 residues. V was clipped by 0 bases and J by 1 base; unmatched bases: 1. The germline V gene encodes CDR1 SGDLS and CDR2 YYNGEE. The DNA for the CDR3 is TGTGCCAGCAGCGTAGTAGCGGGGCGCACAGATACGCAGTATTTT. Protein: CASSVVAGRTDTQYF.

The rearrangement uses TRBV11-3 and TRBJ2-7; TRBD2 agrees at 9 bases. The CDR3 has 18 amino acids. CDR1 SGHNT and CDR2 YENEEA come from the germline V gene. Losses at the gene ends were 2 bases for V and 4 bases for J; bases not matched to a gene: 15. DNA of the CDR3: TGTGCCAGCAGCTTAAGGGGGAATCTAGCGGGGATGCCTTACGAGCAGTACTTC. Translation: CASSLRGNLAGMPYEQYF.

The chain combines TRBV12-3 or TRBV12-4 with TRBJ1-1; D gene uncertain. Trimming pared 4 bases from V and 10 bases from J, leaving 10 bases between. The CDR3 is made up of 11 amino acids. The CDR3 DNA reads TGTGCCAGCAGTTACGCCTCGGTAGCTTTCTTT. It translates to CASSYASVAFF.

This clone has a single count. V usage is TRBV4-1 and J usage is TRBJ1-2; weak D call: TRBD1 (5 bases). Trimming stripped 1 base from V and 4 bases from J, with 16 bases between. This CDR3 is 16 amino acids long. The germline V gene encodes CDR1 MGHRA and CDR2 YSYEKL. The CDR3 coding sequence is TGCGCCAGCAGCCAAGCTGAGTACAGGACCCCCTATGGCTACACCTTC. Its translation: CASSQAEYRTPYGYTF.

The V and J genes are TRBV23-1 and TRBJ2-2, with 10 bases identical to TRBD1. TRBV23-1 is marked as an open reading frame, function uncertain. The CDR3 runs to 16 residues. V gave up 8 bases and J gave up 4 bases; unmatched junction bases: 10. CDR3 nucleotides: TGCGCCAGCCGGCTAACCGGGACAGGGGCCACCGGGGAGCTGTTTTTT. It encodes CASRLTGTGATGELFF.

The rearrangement links TRBV7-9 to TRBJ2-1; perhaps TRBD2 as D (6 bases). V was pared by 2 bases and J by 5 bases, with 10 bases between. The CDR3 has 14 residues. From germline, CDR1 is SEHNR and CDR2 FQNEAQ (reference sequence). The CDR3 DNA sequence: TGTGCCAGCAGCTTAAGGAGGGCTCACAATGAGCAGTTCTTC. It is translated as CASSLRRAHNEQFF.

This clone was picked up a small number of times. As DNA, the CDR3 is TGTGCCAGTAGGGATACAGGGTCCACTGAAGCTTTCTTT. Translated, it gives CASRDTGSTEAFF. The rearrangement joins TRBV19 to TRBJ1-1; tentatively, D is TRBD1 (6 bases). V lost 6 bases and J 4 bases, leaving 12 bases between the germline ends. CDR1 is LNHDA, CDR2 SQIVND, per germline (reference sequence). CDR3 length: 13 amino acids.

The V gene is TRBV19, the J gene TRBJ2-3; 12 bases are a match to TRBD2. The ends lost 3 bases at V and 0 bases at J; junction bases unmatched: 13. The CDR3 covers 20 residues. Germline V gives CDR1 LNHDA, CDR2 SQIVND (reference sequence). The CDR3 is CASSIPGLAGFPSSTDTQYF. Here the CDR3 DNA reads TGTGCCAGTAGTATTCCGGGACTAGCGGGCTTTCCCTCTAGCACAGATACGCAGTATTTT. The full variable domain, rest sourced from reference TRBV19 and TRBJ2-3, is DGGITQSPKYLFRKEGQNVTLSCEQNLNHDAMYWYRQDPGQGLRLIYYSQIVNDFQKGDIAEGYSVSREKKESFPLTVTSAQKNPTAFYLCASSIPGLAGFPSSTDTQYFGPGTRLTVL.

This chain uses TRBV12-2 with TRBJ2-7; whether TRBD2, the table's D call, matches the DNA was not checked. TRBV12-2 corresponds to a pseudogene. The CDR3 runs 19 residues. This CDR3 is CASRLVVLTSGNDSYEQYF. CDR3 in DNA: TGTGCAAGTCGCTTAGTGGTTTTGACTAGCGGGAACGATTCCTACGAGCAGTACTTC.

The genes are TRBV5-1 and TRBJ2-7; tentatively, D is TRBD2 (5 bases). Germline V gene lookup returns CDR1 SGHRS and CDR2 YFSETQ. The CDR3 extends over 15 amino acids. V lost 0 bases, J lost 3 bases, and 13 bases lay in between. CDR3 sequence (DNA): TGCGCCAGCAGCTTGGCCTTTGAGGGTAACTACGAGCAGTACTTC. Its translation: CASSLAFEGNYEQYF.

This clone was counted a few times. The J gene is TRBJ1-3, the V gene TRBV7-2, with D tentatively TRBD1 (5 bases). This CDR3 region has 16 residues. Germline CDR1 is SGHTA and CDR2 is FQGNSA. Trimming stripped 6 bases from V and 0 bases from J, with 15 bases between. The CDR3 protein is CASSPSQAASGNTIYF. The CDR3, as DNA: TGTGCCAGCAGTCCGTCACAGGCCGCCTCTGGAAACACCATATATTTT.

V usage is TRBV7-3 and J usage is TRBJ1-4, with D uncertain. Germline V gives CDR1 SGHTA, CDR2 FQGTGA. The CDR3 length is 15 residues. Trimming removed 5 bases from V and 7 bases from J, with 17 bases in between. The CDR3 coding sequence is TGTGCCAGCAGCCGCTACATGGATCCGGGTGAAAAACTGTTTTTT. Translation: CASSRYMDPGEKLFF.

J is TRBJ1-4 and V is TRBV29-1; 7 bases align to TRBD1. The CDR3 sequence is 18 residues long. V trimming: 1 base; J trimming: 0 bases; junction bases outside the gene matches: 11. The germline V gene has CDR1 SQVTM and CDR2 ANQGSEA. CDR3 DNA: TGCAGCGTTGAAGGGACTGATACAGGGGAAGCAACTAATGAAAAACTGTTTTTT. Translated: CSVEGTDTGEATNEKLFF. Full variable domain (remainder filled in from reference TRBV29-1 and TRBJ1-4): SAVISQKPSRDICQRGTSLTIQCQVDSQVTMMFWYRQQPGQSLTLIATANQGSEATYESGFVIDKFPISRPNLTFSTLTVSNMSPEDSSIYLCSVEGTDTGEATNEKLFFGSGTQLSVL.

This clone was detected once. The rearrangement links TRBV5-1 to TRBJ2-5; D call uncertain. CDR1 and CDR2 from the germline V gene are SGHRS and YFSETQ. Trimming shortened V by 3 bases and J by 1 base, and 7 bases separated the two germline ends. The CDR3 contains 13 residues. The CDR3 sequence is CASSSIPQETQYF. The CDR3 nucleotides are TGCGCCAGCAGCTCCATCCCCCAAGAGACCCAGTACTTC.